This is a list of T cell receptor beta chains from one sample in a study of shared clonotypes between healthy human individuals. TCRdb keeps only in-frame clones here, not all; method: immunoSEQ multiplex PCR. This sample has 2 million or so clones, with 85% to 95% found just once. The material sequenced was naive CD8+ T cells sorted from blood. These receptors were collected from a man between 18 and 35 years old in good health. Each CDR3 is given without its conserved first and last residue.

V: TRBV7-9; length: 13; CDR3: ASSSSGTDQETQY
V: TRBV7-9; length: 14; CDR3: ASSLDRAGSNQPQH
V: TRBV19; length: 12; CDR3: ASSIKLVGNEQF
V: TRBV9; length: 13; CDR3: ASSVASEGNYGYT
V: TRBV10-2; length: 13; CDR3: ASRAGGASSTEAF
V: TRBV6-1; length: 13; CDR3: ASSEQGSTNEKLF
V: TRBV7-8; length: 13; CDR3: ASSTLAGGLYEQY
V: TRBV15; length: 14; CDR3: ATSILIGGSNQPQH
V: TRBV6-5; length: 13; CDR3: ASSYRKTGNTEAF
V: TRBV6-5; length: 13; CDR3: ASSYSTGIQETQY
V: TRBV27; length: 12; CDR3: ASSPDRPQETQY
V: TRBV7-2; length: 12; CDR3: ASSKYSGANVLT
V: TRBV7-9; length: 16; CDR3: ASSSRTSGSRGTDTQY
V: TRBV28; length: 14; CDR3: ASSSGTALGRVGYT
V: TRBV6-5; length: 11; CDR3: ASSYGLGYEQY
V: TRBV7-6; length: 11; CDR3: ASSSPPGDEQF
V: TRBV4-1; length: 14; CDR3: ASSQDVASGRETQY
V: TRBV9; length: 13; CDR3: ASSAGQGNTYEQY
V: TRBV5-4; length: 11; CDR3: ASSLGTDDGYT
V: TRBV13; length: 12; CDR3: ASSPRGPTGELF
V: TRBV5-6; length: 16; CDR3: ASSPAIGLAGERVEQY
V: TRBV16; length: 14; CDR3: ASSQTGQESSYEQY
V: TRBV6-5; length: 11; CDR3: ASSYGGMDGYT
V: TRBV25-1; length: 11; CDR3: ASSGGEGQPQH
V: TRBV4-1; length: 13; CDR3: ASSQDRSSGNTIY
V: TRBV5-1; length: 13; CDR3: ASSLVAGKGNTIY
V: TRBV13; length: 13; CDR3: ASSQEGASVYEQY
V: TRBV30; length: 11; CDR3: AWRGIGIGELF
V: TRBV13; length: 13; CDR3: ASSLGGSSYNEQF
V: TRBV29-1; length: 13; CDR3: SVEKGLSYEETQY
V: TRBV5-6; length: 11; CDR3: ASTFSVTNEQF
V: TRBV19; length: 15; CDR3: ASSIEGSGWGRQPQH
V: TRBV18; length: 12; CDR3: ASSPPDGAYEQY
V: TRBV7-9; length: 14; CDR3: ASSSPEGPSNEKLF
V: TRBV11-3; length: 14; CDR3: ASSPTSGGAGDTQY
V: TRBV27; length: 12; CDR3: ASSLGGRDETQY
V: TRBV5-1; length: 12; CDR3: ASSKDSLNEKLF
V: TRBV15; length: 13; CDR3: ATSSLTGFSYEQY
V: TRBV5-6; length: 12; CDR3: ASSTGTGTDTQY
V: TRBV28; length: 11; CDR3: ASSSPEFGGYT
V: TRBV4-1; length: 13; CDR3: ASSQVQGATDTQY
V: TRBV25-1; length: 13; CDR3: ASSGIGLTNEKLF
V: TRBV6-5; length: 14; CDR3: ASSYSNLPGVDGYT
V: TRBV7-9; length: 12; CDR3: ASSLVTSGNEQF
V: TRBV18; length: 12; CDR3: ASSPGRTHYEQY
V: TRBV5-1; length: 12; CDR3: ASSLGQGFTEAF
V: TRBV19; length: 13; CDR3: ASSTLTGSNEKLF
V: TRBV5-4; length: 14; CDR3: ASSYGTSGDTDTQY
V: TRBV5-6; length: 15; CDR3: ASSTEELAGGRYEQY